Below are 30 T cell receptor beta chains sequenced from a single sample in a study of shared clonotypes between healthy human individuals. Repertoires were generated with immunoSEQ multiplex PCR, while TCRdb's copy carries only in-frame clones and drops some. The repertoire holds over 2 million clones, with approximately 90% as singletons. The sequenced material came from naive CD4+ T cells from PBMCs. Subset defined: CD45RA+ positively selected. The receptor set was obtained from a man younger than 30 in good health. Some clones in this sample may be carry-over from other donors' samples.

The chain joins TRBV5-3 to TRBJ2-3, with D maybe TRBD1 (6 bases). TRBV5-3 is recorded as an ORF, its role being uncertain. Trimming shortened V by 6 bases and J by 7 bases, and 15 bases separated the two germline ends. The CDR3 has 13 residues. The CDR3 region has the DNA TGTGCCAGAACCCTCCTTCAGGGGCATACGCAGTATTTT. Its protein is CARTLLQGHTQYF.

The genes are TRBV9 and TRBJ2-1, with TRBD1 matching over 8 bases. Germline V gene data show CDR1 as SGDLS and CDR2 as YYNGEE. V dropped 4 bases and J dropped 0; count of bases not matched to a gene: 18. The length of the CDR3 is 20 residues. This CDR3 is CASSKRGQAFIVGSYNEQFF. The CDR3 region has the DNA TGTGCCAGCAGCAAAAGGGGACAGGCCTTCATCGTCGGCTCCTACAATGAGCAGTTCTTC.

The gene calls are TRBV29-1 and TRBJ1-1; tentatively, D is TRBD1 (5 bases). This CDR3 comprises 14 residues. The V and J ends lost 1 base and 4 bases respectively, with 13 bases between them. Germline assignment: CDR1 SQVTM and CDR2 ANQGSEA. CDR3 bases: TGCAGCGTTGAAGTAAATGGGGCCTTCACTGAAGCTTTCTTT. It translates to CSVEVNGAFTEAFF.

The CDR3, as DNA: TGCAGCGCCGACGTTGGGGCGGGGGGGTCCTACAATGAGCAGTTCTTC. It codes for CSADVGAGGSYNEQFF. The rearrangement uses TRBV29-1 and TRBJ2-1, with 9 bases aligning to TRBD2. V lost 7 bases and J lost 1; bases outside the gene matches: 11. CDR3 length: 16 amino acids. Germline V gene data show CDR1 as SQVTM and CDR2 as ANQGSEA.

This chain links TRBV15 with TRBJ1-2; no clear D gene. CDR1 is LNHNV, CDR2 YYDKDF, per germline (reference sequence). V lost 0 bases and J 4 bases, leaving 15 bases between the germline ends. The CDR3 sequence is 16 residues long. The CDR3 loop is CATSRDRADLGYGYTF. CDR3 nucleotide sequence: TGTGCCACCAGCAGAGATAGGGCGGACCTCGGCTATGGCTACACCTTC. The entire variable domain, with the rest obtained from reference TRBV15 and TRBJ1-2, is as follows: DAMVIQNPRYQVTQFGKPVTLSCSQTLNHNVMYWYQQKSSQAPKLLFHYYDKDFNNEADTPDNFQSRRPNTSFCFLDIRSPGLGDTAMYLCATSRDRADLGYGYTFGSGTRLTVV.

The chain links TRBV7-9 to TRBJ2-3; D perhaps matches TRBD2 (5 bases). The germline V gene has CDR1 SEHNR and CDR2 FQNEAQ (reference sequence). This CDR3 contains 11 residues. V lost 7 bases, J lost 6 bases, and 8 bases lay in between. Here the CDR3 reads CASTPGDTQYF. The CDR3 DNA reads as TGTGCCAGCACCCCGGGGGATACGCAGTATTTT.

The V call is TRBV7-7, the J call TRBJ2-2; possibly TRBD1 for D (6 bases). Trimming cost V 5 bases and J 8 bases, with 21 bases left between them. The CDR3 totals 16 residues. Germline loops: CDR1 SSHAT, CDR2 FNYEAQ (reference sequence). CDR3 residues: CASSHTPGTYPGELFF. DNA of the CDR3: TGTGCCAGCAGCCATACCCCCGGGACATATCCTGGGGAGCTGTTTTTT.

In the case of this clone: Other DNA sequences in this specimen translate into the identical CDR3. The genes are TRBV11-2 and TRBJ1-5; D call uncertain. Trimming cost V 5 bases and J 1 base, with 6 bases left between them. The CDR3 consists of 13 residues. Germline CDR1 reads SGHAT; CDR2 reads FQNNGV. The CDR3 DNA reads TGTGCCAGCAGCCCGAGGAGCAATCAGCCCCAGCATTTT. It encodes CASSPRSNQPQHF.

To note about this clone: Other DNA sequences within the sample encode an identical CDR3. The V and J genes are TRBV18 and TRBJ2-1, with 9 bases aligning to TRBD2. V shed 3 bases, J shed 8 bases, and the junction held 5 bases outside the gene matches. CDR1 and CDR2 (germline): KGHSH, LQKENI. CDR3 length: 14 residues. The DNA for the CDR3 is TGTGCCAGCTCACCCCCAAGCGGGAGGTATGAGCAGTTCTTC. This gives the protein CASSPPSGRYEQFF. Together with reference TRBV18 and TRBJ2-1, the CDR3 gives the full variable domain: NAGVMQNPRHLVRRRGQEARLRCSPMKGHSHVYWYRQLPEEGLKFMVYLQKENIIDESGMPKERFSAEFPKEGPSILRIQQVVRGDSAAYFCASSPPSGRYEQFFGPGTRLTVL.

The chain combines TRBV18 with TRBJ2-7; possible D gene TRBD2, 6 bases. The CDR3 has 15 amino acids. Trimming shortened V by 0 bases and J by 6 bases, and 15 bases separated the two germline ends. Germline V gene sequence: CDR1 KGHSH, CDR2 LQKENI. The CDR3 DNA reads as TGTGCCAGCTCACCACCGCAACCCGCCGGGGGCGAGCAGTACTTC. This sequence encodes CASSPPQPAGGEQYF.

The V gene is TRBV28, the J gene TRBJ1-5; weak D call: TRBD1 (5 bases). The V end was cut by 4 bases, the J end by 4 bases, with 14 bases between. Germline CDR1 and CDR2: MDHEN and SYDVKM. The CDR3 sequence is 15 residues long. CDR3 sequence reads: CASSSGEGPNQPQHF. The CDR3 region has the DNA TGTGCCAGCAGTTCAGGAGAGGGGCCGAATCAGCCCCAGCATTTT.

The J gene is TRBJ2-2, the V gene TRBV5-1, with D tentatively TRBD1 (5 bases). CDR1 and CDR2 (germline): SGHRS, YFSETQ. The germline V and J ends were trimmed by 0 bases and 7 bases, with 10 bases remaining between them. The CDR3 loop spans 14 amino acids. CDR3 DNA: TGCGCCAGCAGCTTGGGGACAACTGGCGGGGAGCTGTTTTTT. Translated: CASSLGTTGGELFF. The complete variable domain, with remaining parts taken from reference TRBV5-1 and TRBJ2-2, reads KAGVTQTPRYLIKTRGQQVTLSCSPISGHRSVSWYQQTPGQGLQFLFEYFSETQRNKGNFPGRFSGRQFSNSRSEMNVSTLELGDSALYLCASSLGTTGGELFFGEGSRLTVL.

In this sample, this clone turned up once. The chain employs TRBV5-1 and TRBJ2-1; 8 bases fit TRBD2. The CDR3 contains 19 residues. Germline CDR1 reads SGHRS; CDR2 reads YFSETQ. J was trimmed by 0 bases and V by 4 bases; bases with no gene match: 15. The CDR3 is CASSPEGASGFSSYNEQFF. DNA of the CDR3: TGCGCCAGCAGCCCCGAAGGGGCTAGCGGGTTCAGCTCCTACAATGAGCAGTTCTTC.

The chain uses TRBV29-1 and TRBJ2-7, with D possibly TRBD2 on 7 matching bases. CDR3 length: 15 amino acids. Germline V gives CDR1 SQVTM, CDR2 ANQGSEA. The germline V and J ends were trimmed by 0 bases and 6 bases, with 18 bases remaining between them. CDR3: CSVEEGGRTGFEQYF. CDR3 nucleotides: TGCAGCGTTGAAGAGGGGGGGCGGACTGGATTCGAGCAGTACTTC.

The chain employs TRBV7-3 and TRBJ2-5, with unresolved D. CDR1 and CDR2 from the germline V gene are SGHTA and FQGTGA. This CDR3 has 14 residues. Trimming pared 1 base from V and 0 bases from J, leaving 6 bases between. This chain's CDR3 is CASSLIGDQETQYF. CDR3 nucleotides: TGTGCCAGCAGCTTAATCGGAGACCAAGAGACCCAGTACTTC.

The chain combines TRBV30 with TRBJ2-5; D is possibly TRBD1 or TRBD2 (5 bases each). CDR3 length: 15 residues. The germline CDR1 and CDR2 sequences are GTSNPN and SVGIG (reference sequence). Trimming stripped 1 base from V and 1 base from J, with 13 bases between. The CDR3 DNA reads as TGTGCCTGGAGTGCCGGGACGGCGCTCCAAGAGACCCAGTACTTC. This encodes CAWSAGTALQETQYF. Supplemented by reference TRBV30 and TRBJ2-5, the full variable domain reads SQTIHQWPATLVQPVGSPLSLECTVEGTSNPNLYWYRQAAGRGLQLLFYSVGIGQISSEVPQNLSASRPQDRQFILSSKKLLLSDSGFYLCAWSAGTALQETQYFGPGTRLLVL.

This chain connects TRBV5-1 to TRBJ2-1; D may be TRBD1 or TRBD2 (6 bases each). Germline V CDR1 and CDR2: SGHRS, YFSETQ. There are 15 residues in the CDR3. V lost 5 bases, J lost 2 bases, and 14 bases lay in between. The DNA of the CDR3 is TGCGCCAGCAGAACCACGGGGGCCCCCTACAATGAGCAGTTCTTC. Translated: CASRTTGAPYNEQFF. The full variable domain, its missing parts supplied by reference TRBV5-1 and TRBJ2-1, is KAGVTQTPRYLIKTRGQQVTLSCSPISGHRSVSWYQQTPGQGLQFLFEYFSETQRNKGNFPGRFSGRQFSNSRSEMNVSTLELGDSALYLCASRTTGAPYNEQFFGPGTRLTVL.

The chain carries TRBV18 and TRBJ2-4, with TRBD1 matching 9 bases. CDR3 length: 15 residues. Germline V gives CDR1 KGHSH, CDR2 LQKENI. The trim removed 0 bases at V and 3 bases at J, leaving 0 bases unmatched. The CDR3 protein is CASSPPGQGKNIQYF. The CDR3 DNA is TGTGCCAGCTCACCACCGGGACAGGGCAAAAACATTCAGTACTTC.

This chain connects TRBV29-1 to TRBJ2-2; D might be TRBD1 or TRBD2, each matching 5 bases. From germline, CDR1 is SQVTM and CDR2 ANQGSEA. Trimming pared 6 bases from V and 2 bases from J, leaving 13 bases between. This CDR3 spans 14 amino acids. As DNA, the CDR3 is TGCAGCGTCGGGGACCCAGCTAACACCGGGGAGCTGTTTTTT. This translates into CSVGDPANTGELFF.

The chain recombines TRBV27 with TRBJ2-3, with a weak D call TRBD1 (6 bases). The V gene lost 8 bases and the J gene lost 1 base, with 13 bases spanning the gap. Per germline, CDR1 MNHEY and CDR2 SMNVEV (reference sequence). This CDR3 region has 14 residues. This chain's CDR3 is CASHLGTRTDTQYF. CDR3 bases: TGTGCCAGCCACCTTGGGACACGCACAGATACGCAGTATTTT.

V is TRBV10-3 and J is TRBJ2-5; D perhaps matches TRBD1 (6 bases). The germline gives CDR1 ENHRY, CDR2 SYGVKD. V lost 4 bases to trimming and J lost 2 bases, with 14 bases between them. This CDR3 has 15 residues. CDR3 region: CAISGTTGQQETQYF. CDR3 sequence (DNA): TGTGCCATCAGTGGCACAACCGGACAGCAAGAGACCCAGTACTTC.

This rearrangement joins TRBV6-4 to TRBJ1-1; D not resolved. The V and J ends lost 5 bases and 0 bases respectively, with 7 bases between them. The CDR3 has 13 residues. The germline gives CDR1 MRHNA, CDR2 SNTAGT. Written as DNA, the CDR3 is TGTGCCAGCAGTCAGTGGCTGAACACTGAAGCTTTCTTT. Amino acids: CASSQWLNTEAFF.

The V and J genes are TRBV19 and TRBJ1-2; D is unclear. V was pared by 5 bases and J by 3 bases, with 7 bases between. CDR3 length: 12 amino acids. Germline loops: CDR1 LNHDA, CDR2 SQIVND (reference sequence). CDR3 residues: CASSGEDYGYTF. As DNA, the CDR3 is TGTGCCAGTAGTGGAGAAGACTATGGCTACACCTTC.

The chain uses TRBV2 and TRBJ1-1; 7 bases align to TRBD1. This CDR3 is 15 amino acids long. Per germline, CDR1 SNHLY and CDR2 FYNNEI. The J segment lost 5 bases and the V segment lost 2 bases, leaving 8 bases of the junction unmatched. Written as DNA, the CDR3 is TGTGCCAGCAGTGAATTGGCAGGGGGTGGTACTGAAGCTTTCTTT. Translated: CASSELAGGGTEAFF.

The chain is built from TRBV23-1 and TRBJ2-7, with D unclear. TRBV23-1 is an open reading frame whose function is uncertain. CDR3 length equals 17 residues. The V end lost 7 bases, the J end lost 3 bases, and 25 bases lay between the germline ends. CDR3 bases: TGCGCCAGCATGACATTTAAGGACGGGTTAGACCTCTACGAGCAGTACTTC. This translates into CASMTFKDGLDLYEQYF.

The chain couples TRBV28 to TRBJ1-2; no definite D call. Trimming stripped 4 bases from V and 4 bases from J, with 10 bases between. The CDR3 runs 13 residues. Germline values: CDR1 MDHEN, CDR2 SYDVKM. CDR3 nucleotide sequence: TGTGCCAGCAGTTCGACGGAGGGCTATGGCTACACCTTC. Amino acids: CASSSTEGYGYTF.

The chain uses TRBV10-3 and TRBJ1-5, with TRBD1 identical over 8 bases. V was pared by 6 bases and J by 10 bases, with 11 bases of the junction left unmatched. The CDR3 is made up of 14 amino acids. In germline, CDR1 is ENHRY, CDR2 SYGVKD. Written as DNA, the CDR3 is TGTGCCATCAGCGCCGGGACAGGCCATTTCCCCCAGCATTTT. This sequence encodes CAISAGTGHFPQHF.

The CDR3 is CATARRDYLYEQYF. The CDR3 coding sequence is TGTGCCACCGCCCGCCGGGACTACCTTTACGAGCAGTACTTC. The J gene is TRBJ2-7, the V gene TRBV10-3, with 7 bases identical to TRBD2. Germline CDR1 is ENHRY and CDR2 is SYGVKD. V lost 10 bases to trimming and J lost 4 bases; unmatched junction nucleotides: 13. The CDR3 has 14 residues.

J is TRBJ2-1 and V is TRBV25-1; TRBD2 agrees at 10 bases. The CDR3 totals 15 residues. From germline, CDR1 is MGHDK and CDR2 SYGVNS. V trimming: 3 bases; J trimming: 10 bases; junction bases outside the gene matches: 9. CDR3 nucleotides: TGTGCCAGCAGTGATGGGGCCCTACTAGCGGGAGAGCAGTTCTTC. Translated, it gives CASSDGALLAGEQFF.

The chain is built from TRBV7-3 and TRBJ1-1; D not certain. The V gene's germline CDR1 is SGHTA and CDR2 FQGTGA. V was shortened by 5 bases and J by 4 bases, with 17 bases between the two germline ends. This CDR3 spans 15 amino acids. The CDR3 region is CASSTLGGRLTEAFF. The CDR3 DNA is TGTGCCAGCAGCACGCTAGGAGGGCGGCTCACTGAAGCTTTCTTT. The full variable domain, its missing parts supplied by reference TRBV7-3 and TRBJ1-1, is GAGVSQTPSNKVTEKGKYVELRCDPISGHTALYWYRQSLGQGPEFLIYFQGTGAADDSGLPNDRFFAVRPEGSVSTLKIQRTERGDSAVYLCASSTLGGRLTEAFFGQGTRLTVV.